These T cell receptor beta chains were read from a single sample in a study of glioma-infiltrating T cells after dendritic cell vaccination. Assay used: immunoSEQ multiplex PCR; TCRdb lists only in-frame clones, some missing. The data hold some 87,000 clones, with roughly 84% observed a single time. Sequences were derived from blood, sampled before dendritic cell vaccination. These receptors were obtained from a human donor with glioblastoma. The CDR3 runs from the conserved cysteine through the conserved F or W.

TRBV5-1,TRBJ2-4,CASSLWTGGFSQDIQYF
TRBV7-2,TRBJ2-7,CASSFSPASSYEQYF
TRBV7-9,TRBJ2-7,CASSRAQGGREQYF
TRBV29-1,TRBJ2-1,CSVEGTSTFSSYNEQFF
TRBV28,TRBJ1-3,CASSSTDRGRKGNTIYF
TRBV11-3,TRBJ2-2,CASGFGINTGELFF
TRBV9,TRBJ1-2,CASSPRGTAYGYTF
TRBV6-5,TRBJ1-2,CASSYGGQGARGYTF
TRBV13,TRBJ2-3,CASSQASGRTDTQYF
TRBV5-4,TRBJ1-1,CASSRGQGTSGTEAFF
TRBV2,TRBJ2-3,CASSGGQIRRDTQYF
TRBV27,TRBJ2-1,CASLLRRDSYNEQFF
TRBV7-2,TRBJ2-3,CASSLVSPRRTDTQYF
TRBV11-3,TRBJ2-7,CASSPEGVGQYF
TRBV18,TRBJ2-5,CASSPGTGEETQYF
TRBV2,TRBJ2-7,CASSGGQVRGEQYF
TRBV7-9,TRBJ1-2,CASSYRDYAGGYTF
TRBV5-4,TRBJ1-3,CASSPSAGDLLGNTIYF
TRBV19,TRBJ1-6,CASSMGKVINSPLHF
TRBV10-3,TRBJ1-5,CAISQSGQGIQPQHF
TRBV7-2,TRBJ2-1,CASSVSGRFDNEQFF
TRBV6-5,TRBJ1-1,CASRLQGASTEAFF
TRBV7-2,TRBJ1-1,CASSNTGKADF
TRBV5-1,TRBJ2-2,CASSVASGGANTGELFF
TRBV7-8,TRBJ2-7,CASSLVASFSYEQYF
TRBV18,TRBJ2-5,CASLPQFQSETQYF
TRBV29-1,TRBJ2-7,CSVDGQGYEQYF
TRBV4-1,TRBJ2-7,CASSQGPPGQEGLEQYF
TRBV4-1,TRBJ2-7,CASSLGLADYEQYF
TRBV5-1,TRBJ2-1,CASSLRSGPNEQFF
TRBV9,TRBJ2-7,CASSLSFQGPEQYF
TRBV5-6,TRBJ2-2,CASSFGGFNTGELFF
TRBV5-1,TRBJ2-1,CASAWSYNEQFF
TRBV19,TRBJ2-1,CASSIVLNSYNEQFF
TRBV29-1,TRBJ2-7,CSGTGLADEQYF
TRBV7-2,TRBJ1-5,CASSTRTGVDQPQHF
TRBV11-3,TRBJ2-1,CASSFLSGSHNEQFF
TRBV4-1,TRBJ2-2,CASSQDRAVGELFF
TRBV28,TRBJ1-5,CASSPRQGVKPQHF
TRBV2,TRBJ2-2,CASSEKRENTGELFF
TRBV27,TRBJ1-2,CASTGGGFGGYTF
TRBV7-9,TRBJ1-1,CASRAKGRGNTEAFF
TRBV19,TRBJ1-5,CASSIAGTHQPQHF
TRBV5-4,TRBJ2-7,CASSPDRLASYEQYF
TRBV18,TRBJ2-7,CASSFEGGYEQYF
TRBV2,TRBJ1-2,CASSESGNYGYTF
TRBV29-1,TRBJ1-1,CSVDGTDVEAFF
TRBV18,TRBJ1-2,CASSRGDRGGYGYTF
TRBV7-6,TRBJ1-2,CASSLAPGNYGYTF
TRBV5-1,TRBJ2-7,CASSPPSYEQYF
TRBV29-1,TRBJ2-7,CSVWAPAETYEQYF
TRBV28,TRBJ1-5,CASRLQGQLQHF
TRBV5-1,TRBJ1-3,CASSLEGSSGNTIYF
TRBV7-3,TRBJ2-1,CASSLAGREQFF